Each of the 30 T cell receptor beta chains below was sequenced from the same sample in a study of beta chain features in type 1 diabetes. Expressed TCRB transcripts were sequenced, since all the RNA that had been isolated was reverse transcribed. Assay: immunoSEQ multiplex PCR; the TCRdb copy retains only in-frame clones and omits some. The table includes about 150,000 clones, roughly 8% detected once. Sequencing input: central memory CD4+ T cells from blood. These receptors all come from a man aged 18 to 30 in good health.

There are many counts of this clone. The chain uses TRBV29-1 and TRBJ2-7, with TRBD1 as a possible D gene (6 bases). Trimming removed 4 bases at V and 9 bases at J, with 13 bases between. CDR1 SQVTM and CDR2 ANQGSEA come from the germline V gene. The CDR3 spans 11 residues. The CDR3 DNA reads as TGCAGCGTTGGTCGTACAGGGATGCAGTACTTC. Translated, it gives CSVGRTGMQYF.

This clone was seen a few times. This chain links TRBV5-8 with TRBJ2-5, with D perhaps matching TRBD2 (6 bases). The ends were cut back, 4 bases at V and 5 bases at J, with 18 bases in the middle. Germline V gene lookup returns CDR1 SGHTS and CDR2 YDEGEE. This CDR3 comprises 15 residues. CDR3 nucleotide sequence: TGTGCCAGCAGCCCGGGGGTCGGGGCAAGGGAGACCCAGTACTTC. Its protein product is CASSPGVGARETQYF.

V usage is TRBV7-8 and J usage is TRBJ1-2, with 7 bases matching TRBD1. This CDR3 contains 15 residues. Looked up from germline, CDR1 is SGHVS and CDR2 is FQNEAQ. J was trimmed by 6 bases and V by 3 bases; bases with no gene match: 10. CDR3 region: CASSLDGQAYNGYTF. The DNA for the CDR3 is TGTGCCAGCAGCTTGGATGGACAGGCGTATAATGGCTACACCTTC.

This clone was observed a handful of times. CDR3 protein: CASSVYYEQYF. As DNA, the CDR3 is TGTGCCAGCAGCGTATACTACGAGCAGTACTTC. The V and J genes are TRBV7-2 and TRBJ2-7; the D is unclear. V shed 5 bases and J shed 3 bases, with 5 bases lying between them. Looked up from germline, CDR1 is SGHTA and CDR2 is FQGNSA. The CDR3 is made up of 11 amino acids.

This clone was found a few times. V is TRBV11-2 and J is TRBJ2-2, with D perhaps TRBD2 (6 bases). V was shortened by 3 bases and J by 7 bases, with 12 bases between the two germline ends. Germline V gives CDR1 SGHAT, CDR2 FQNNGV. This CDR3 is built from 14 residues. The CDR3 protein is CASSLGRSGGELFF. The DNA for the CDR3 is TGTGCCAGCAGCTTGGGACGTAGCGGCGGGGAGCTGTTTTTT.

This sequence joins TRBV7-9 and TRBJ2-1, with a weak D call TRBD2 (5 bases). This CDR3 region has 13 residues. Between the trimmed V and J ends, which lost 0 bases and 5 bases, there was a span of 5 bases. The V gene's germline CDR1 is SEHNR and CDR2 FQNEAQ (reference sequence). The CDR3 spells CASSLARDNEQFF. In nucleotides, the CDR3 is TGTGCCAGCAGCTTAGCGAGGGACAATGAGCAGTTCTTC.

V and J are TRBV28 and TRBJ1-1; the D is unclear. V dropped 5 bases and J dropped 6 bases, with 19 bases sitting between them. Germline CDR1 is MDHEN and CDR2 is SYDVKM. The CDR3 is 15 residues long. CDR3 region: CASSLIASVRAEAFF. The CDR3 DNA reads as TGTGCCAGCAGTCTGATTGCGTCTGTGCGCGCTGAAGCTTTCTTT.

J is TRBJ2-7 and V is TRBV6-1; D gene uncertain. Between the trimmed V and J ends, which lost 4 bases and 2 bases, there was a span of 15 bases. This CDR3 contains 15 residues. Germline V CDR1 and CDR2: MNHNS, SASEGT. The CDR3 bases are TGTGCCAGCAGTGGTCTTCGGCCAGGCCCCTACGAGCAGTACTTC. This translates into CASSGLRPGPYEQYF.

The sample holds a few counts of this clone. CDR3 sequence reads: CASSAGQGRTYEQYF. The CDR3, as DNA: TGTGCCAGCAGCGCCGGACAGGGGAGAACCTACGAGCAGTACTTC. The chain uses TRBV7-2 and TRBJ2-7; 9 bases align to TRBD1. The length of the CDR3 is 15 residues. Germline trimming cut 5 bases from V and 2 bases from J; bases unmatched to any gene: 7. The germline V gene has CDR1 SGHTA and CDR2 FQGNSA.

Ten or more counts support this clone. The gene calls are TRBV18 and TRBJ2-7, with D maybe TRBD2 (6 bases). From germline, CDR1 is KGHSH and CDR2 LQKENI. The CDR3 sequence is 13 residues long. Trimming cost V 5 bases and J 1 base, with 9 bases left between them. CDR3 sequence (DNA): TGTGCCAGCTCATCTCGGGGGTCCTACGAGCAGTACTTC. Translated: CASSSRGSYEQYF.

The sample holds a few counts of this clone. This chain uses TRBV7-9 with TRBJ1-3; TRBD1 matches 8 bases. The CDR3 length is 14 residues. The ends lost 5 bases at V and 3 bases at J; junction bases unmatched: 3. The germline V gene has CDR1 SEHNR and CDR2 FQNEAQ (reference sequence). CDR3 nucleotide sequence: TGTGCCAGCAGCGACGACAGGGGTGGAAACACCATATATTTT. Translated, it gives CASSDDRGGNTIYF.

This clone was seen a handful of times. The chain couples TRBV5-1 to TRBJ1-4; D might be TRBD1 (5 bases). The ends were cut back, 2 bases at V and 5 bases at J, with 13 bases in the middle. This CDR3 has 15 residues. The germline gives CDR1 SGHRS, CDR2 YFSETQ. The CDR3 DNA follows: TGCGCCAGCAGCTTTGGATACAGGCAGAATGAAAAACTGTTTTTT. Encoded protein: CASSFGYRQNEKLFF.

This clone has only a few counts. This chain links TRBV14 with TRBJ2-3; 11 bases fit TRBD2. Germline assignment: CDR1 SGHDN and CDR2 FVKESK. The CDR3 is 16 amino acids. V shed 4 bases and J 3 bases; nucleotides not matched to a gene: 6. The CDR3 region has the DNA TGTGCCAGCAGCCCATGGACTAGCGGGTATACAGATACGCAGTATTTT. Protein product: CASSPWTSGYTDTQYF.

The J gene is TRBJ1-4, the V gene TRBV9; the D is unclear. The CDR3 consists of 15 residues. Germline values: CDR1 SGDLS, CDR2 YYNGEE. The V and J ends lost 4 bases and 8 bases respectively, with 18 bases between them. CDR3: CASSPTDSSGEKLFF. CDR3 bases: TGTGCCAGCAGCCCAACCGACTCTAGCGGGGAAAAACTGTTTTTT.

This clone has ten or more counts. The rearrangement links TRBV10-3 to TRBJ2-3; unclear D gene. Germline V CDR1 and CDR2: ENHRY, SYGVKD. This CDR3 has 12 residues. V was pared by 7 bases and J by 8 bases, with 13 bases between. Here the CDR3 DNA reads TGTGCCATCACCGAAGGTCCGGGTACGCAGTATTTT. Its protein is CAITEGPGTQYF.

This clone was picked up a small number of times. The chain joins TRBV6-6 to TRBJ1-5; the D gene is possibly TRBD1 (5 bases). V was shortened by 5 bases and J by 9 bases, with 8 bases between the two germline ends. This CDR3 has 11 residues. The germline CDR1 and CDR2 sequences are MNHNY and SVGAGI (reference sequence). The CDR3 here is CASSPGGPQHF. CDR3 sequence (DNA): TGTGCCAGCAGTCCCGGGGGGCCCCAGCATTTT.

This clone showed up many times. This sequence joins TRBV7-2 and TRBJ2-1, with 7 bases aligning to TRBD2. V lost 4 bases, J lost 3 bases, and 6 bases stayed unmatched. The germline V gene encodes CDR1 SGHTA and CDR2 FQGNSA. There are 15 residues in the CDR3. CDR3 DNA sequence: TGTGCCAGCAGCTCCGCGGGACTATACTACAATGAGCAGTTCTTC. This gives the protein CASSSAGLYYNEQFF.

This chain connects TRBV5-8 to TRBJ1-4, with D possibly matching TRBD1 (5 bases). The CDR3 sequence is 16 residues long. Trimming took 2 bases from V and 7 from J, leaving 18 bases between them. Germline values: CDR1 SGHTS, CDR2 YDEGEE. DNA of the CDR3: TGTGCCAGCAGCTTCGGGGGAACAAGTTGGATTGAAAAACTGTTTTTT. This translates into CASSFGGTSWIEKLFF.

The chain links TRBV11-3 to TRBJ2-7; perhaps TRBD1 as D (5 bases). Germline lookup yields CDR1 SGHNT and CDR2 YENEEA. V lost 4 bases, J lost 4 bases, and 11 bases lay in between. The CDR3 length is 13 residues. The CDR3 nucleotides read TGTGCCAGCAGCTCCAACACAGGTTACGAGCAGTACTTC. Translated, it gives CASSSNTGYEQYF.

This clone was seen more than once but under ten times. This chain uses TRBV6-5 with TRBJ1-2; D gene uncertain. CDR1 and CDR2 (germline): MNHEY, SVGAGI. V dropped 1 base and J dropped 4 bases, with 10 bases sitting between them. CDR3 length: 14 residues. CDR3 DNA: TGTGCCAGCAGTTACTTAACACGGGGCTATGGCTACACCTTC. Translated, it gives CASSYLTRGYGYTF.

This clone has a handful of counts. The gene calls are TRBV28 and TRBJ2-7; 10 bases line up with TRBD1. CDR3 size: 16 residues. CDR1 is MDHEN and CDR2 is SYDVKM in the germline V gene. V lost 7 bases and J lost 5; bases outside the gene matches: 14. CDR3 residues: CASITGPGQGTDEQYF. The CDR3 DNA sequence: TGTGCCAGCATTACGGGACCGGGACAGGGGACCGACGAGCAGTACTTC.

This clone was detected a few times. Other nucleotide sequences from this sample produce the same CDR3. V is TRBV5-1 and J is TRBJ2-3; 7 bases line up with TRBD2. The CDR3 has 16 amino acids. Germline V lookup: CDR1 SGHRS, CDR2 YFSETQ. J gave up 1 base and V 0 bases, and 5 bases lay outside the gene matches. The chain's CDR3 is CASSLEGRGGTDTQYF. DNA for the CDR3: TGCGCCAGCAGCTTGGAGGGCCGGGGGGGCACAGATACGCAGTATTTT.

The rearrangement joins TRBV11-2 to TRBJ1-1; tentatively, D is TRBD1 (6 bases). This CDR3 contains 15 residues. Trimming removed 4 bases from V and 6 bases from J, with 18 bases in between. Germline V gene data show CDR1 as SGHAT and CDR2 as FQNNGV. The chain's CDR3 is CASSSSRGARAEAFF. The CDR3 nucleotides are TGTGCCAGCAGCTCAAGCCGGGGGGCGAGGGCTGAAGCTTTCTTT.

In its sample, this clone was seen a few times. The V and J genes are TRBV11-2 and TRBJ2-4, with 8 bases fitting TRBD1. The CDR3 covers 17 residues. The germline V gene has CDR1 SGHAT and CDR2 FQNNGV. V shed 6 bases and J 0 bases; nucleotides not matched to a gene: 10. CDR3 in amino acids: CASSWVRGLLAKNIQYF. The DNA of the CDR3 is TGTGCCAGCAGTTGGGTCAGGGGGCTTTTAGCCAAAAACATTCAGTACTTC.

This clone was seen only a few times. CDR3 loop: CASSFRDNRETQYF. CDR3 coding DNA: TGCGCCAGCAGCTTCCGGGACAATAGAGAGACCCAGTACTTC. The genes are TRBV5-1 and TRBJ2-5, with D possibly TRBD1 on 6 matching bases. CDR3 length: 14 residues. V was trimmed by 2 bases and J by 4 bases, leaving 12 bases between them. In germline, CDR1 is SGHRS, CDR2 YFSETQ.

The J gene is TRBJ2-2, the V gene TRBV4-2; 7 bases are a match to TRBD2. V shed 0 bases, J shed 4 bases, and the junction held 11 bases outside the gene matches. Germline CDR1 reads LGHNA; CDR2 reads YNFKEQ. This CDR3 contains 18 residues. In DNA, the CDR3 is TGTGCCAGCAGCCAAGACCGGGAGGCCCCCTACGGCACCGGGGAGCTGTTTTTT. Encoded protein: CASSQDREAPYGTGELFF.

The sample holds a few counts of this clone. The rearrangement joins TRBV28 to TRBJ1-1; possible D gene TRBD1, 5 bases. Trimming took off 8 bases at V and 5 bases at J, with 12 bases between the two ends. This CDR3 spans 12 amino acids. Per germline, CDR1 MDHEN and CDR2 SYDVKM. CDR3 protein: CASRWGETEAFF. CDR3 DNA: TGTGCCAGCCGGTGGGGGGAAACTGAAGCTTTCTTT.

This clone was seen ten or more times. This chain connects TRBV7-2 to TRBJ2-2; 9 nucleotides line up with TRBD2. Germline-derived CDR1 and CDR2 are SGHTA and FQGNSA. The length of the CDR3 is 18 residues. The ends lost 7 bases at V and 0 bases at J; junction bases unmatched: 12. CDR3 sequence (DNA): TGTGCCAGCAACCACTTTGCGGGAGGGAACGCGAACACCGGGGAGCTGTTTTTT. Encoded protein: CASNHFAGGNANTGELFF.

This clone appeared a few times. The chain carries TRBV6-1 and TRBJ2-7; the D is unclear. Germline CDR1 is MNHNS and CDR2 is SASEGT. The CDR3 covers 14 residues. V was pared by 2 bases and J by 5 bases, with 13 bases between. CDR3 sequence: CASSEYILGDEQYF. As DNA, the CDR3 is TGTGCCAGCAGTGAATATATCCTAGGTGACGAGCAGTACTTC.

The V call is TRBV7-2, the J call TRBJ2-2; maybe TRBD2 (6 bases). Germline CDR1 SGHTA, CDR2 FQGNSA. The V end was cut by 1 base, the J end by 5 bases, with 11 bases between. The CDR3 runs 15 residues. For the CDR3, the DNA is TGTGCCAGCAGCTTAGGCCTTGCGGGGACCGGGGAGCTGTTTTTT. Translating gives CASSLGLAGTGELFF.